This paragraph reports one T cell receptor beta chain. The target antigen is unknown. Mismatch with germline at one junction end may stem from a read error. Other DNA sequences of this sample code for an identical CDR3. This sample stems from a study of cytomegalovirus exposure and HLA in healthy donors. A multiplex PCR was run with 60 Vbeta primers and 13 Jbeta primers. Profiling relied on immunoSEQ multiplex PCR, and the TCRdb table lists in-frame clones only, not all of them. The top ten clones hold approximately 1% of a sample with approximately 240,000 clones, approximately 90% of them seen once. Whole-study findings and limits: Reports described diagnosis of cytomegalovirus status by the classifier as highly specific and sensitive.

Germline V gene lookup returns CDR1 SGDLS and CDR2 YYNGEE. The CDR3 runs to 19 residues. The V gene is TRBV9, the J gene TRBJ2-2, with 8 bases fitting TRBD1. This receptor was obtained from a woman younger than 30 in good health and CMV-seronegative. What was sequenced was PBMCs. The CDR3 DNA reads as TGTGCTAGCAGCGCCAGGCTTCCGACAGGGGATAAGAACACCGGGGAGCTGTTTTTT. Its translation: CASSARLPTGDKNTGELFF.